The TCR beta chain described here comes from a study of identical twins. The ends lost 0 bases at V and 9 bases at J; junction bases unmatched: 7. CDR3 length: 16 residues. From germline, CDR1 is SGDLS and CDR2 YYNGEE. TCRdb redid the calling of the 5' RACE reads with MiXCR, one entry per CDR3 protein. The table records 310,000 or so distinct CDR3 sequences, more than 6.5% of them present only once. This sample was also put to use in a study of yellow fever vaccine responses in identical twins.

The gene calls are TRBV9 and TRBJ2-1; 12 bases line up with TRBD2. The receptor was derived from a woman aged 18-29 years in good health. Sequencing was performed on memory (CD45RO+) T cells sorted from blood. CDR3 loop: CASSVVLAGGRGEQFF. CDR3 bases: TGTGCCAGCAGCGTAGTACTAGCGGGAGGACGGGGTGAGCAGTTCTTC.